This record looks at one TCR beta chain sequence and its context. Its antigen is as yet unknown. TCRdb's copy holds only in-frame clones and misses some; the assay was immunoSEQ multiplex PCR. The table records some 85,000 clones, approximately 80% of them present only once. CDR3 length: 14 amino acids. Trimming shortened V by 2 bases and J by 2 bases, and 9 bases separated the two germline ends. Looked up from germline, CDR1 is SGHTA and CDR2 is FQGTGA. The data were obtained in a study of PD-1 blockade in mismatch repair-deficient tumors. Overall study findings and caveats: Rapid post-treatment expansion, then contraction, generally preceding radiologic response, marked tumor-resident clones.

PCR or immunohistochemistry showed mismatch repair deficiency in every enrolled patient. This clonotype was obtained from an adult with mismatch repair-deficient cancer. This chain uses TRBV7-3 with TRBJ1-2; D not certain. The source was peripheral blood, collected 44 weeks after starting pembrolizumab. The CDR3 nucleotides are TGTGCCAGCAGCTTAGACCCGACGAACTATGGCTACACCTTC. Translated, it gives CASSLDPTNYGYTF.